The clone carrying this T cell receptor beta chain has a handful of counts. Its target is unknown. Regions amplified from RNA transcripts were the TCR beta CDR3 regions. In the first-round RT-PCR of the TCR CDR3, the HTBI primer set was used. TCRdb reprocessed the multiplex PCR reads via MiXCR and lists one record per CDR3 protein. This sample has roughly 800,000 distinct CDR3 sequences, with 35% to 45% found just once. Together with thyroid ultrasound, orbital computed tomography, serum thyroxine and TRAb, clinical symptoms were used for diagnoses. These data are taken from a study of T cells in Graves' hyperthyroidism and ophthalmopathy. General observations from the study: Blood also showed most of the thyroid clonotypes that were expanded above 0.001.

CDR3 length: 16 amino acids. V lost 3 bases and J lost 4; bases outside the gene matches: 9. Germline loops: CDR1 SGHRS, CDR2 YFSETQ. The clonotype comes from a man aged 18 to 30 with Graves' hyperthyroidism. The chain employs TRBV5-1 and TRBJ1-1; TRBD1 matches 10 bases. Sequenced sample: blood. CDR3 residues: CASSSSTGQGGTEAFF. The CDR3 bases are TGCGCCAGCAGCTCCTCCACCGGACAGGGGGGCACTGAAGCTTTCTTT.